The present TCR beta chain was sequenced within a study of blood T cell repertoires in COVID-19. In the study overall: The samples span acute and convalescent COVID-19 from the United States, Italy and Spain. PBMCs, B-cell-depleted T cells, or T cells provided the cDNA or gDNA that made up the material.

In the original processing: Reference gene primer amplification in the assay estimated nucleated cell counts. Data came from immunoSEQ multiplex PCR; TCRdb stores just in-frame clones and leaves some out. For V, J and clone size, that table is used; D and trimming come from the DNA. This table has 230,000 or so clones, under 90% appearing once. The CDR3 runs 15 residues. CDR1 is PRHDT and CDR2 is FYEKMQ in the germline V gene (reference sequence). The V segment lost 5 bases and the J segment 7 bases; nucleotides outside the gene matches: 7. The V and J genes are TRBV13 and TRBJ2-1, with TRBD2 matching over 11 bases. Sample: peripheral blood. This TCR was sampled from a man in his thirties or forties with active or convalescent COVID-19. As DNA, the CDR3 is TGTGCCAGCAGCGGTAGCGGGGGGGTGAAGAATGAGCAGTTCTTC. Amino acid sequence: CASSGSGGVKNEQFF.